Sequencing of this T cell receptor beta chain was carried out in a study of T cell responses to AZD1222 COVID-19 vaccine. V lost 3 bases to trimming and J lost 8 bases; unmatched junction nucleotides: 9. The CDR3 runs 14 residues. Sequenced by immunoSEQ multiplex PCR; TCRdb stores in-frame clones only, minus some. The data show roughly 120,000 clones, around 90% seen once. The TCR comes from an adult who received the AZD1222 COVID-19 vaccine. This chain joins TRBV23-1 and TRBJ1-2; 7 bases line up with TRBD1. Being an ORF, TRBV23-1 has a function that is uncertain. The sequencing here drew on peripheral blood, taken 28 days after the second AZD1222 dose. The CDR3 DNA sequence: TGCGCCAGCAGTCAGTCCAGGGGGGAGAGGGGCTACACCTTC. This gives the protein CASSQSRGERGYTF.